Each of the 23 T cell receptor beta chains below was sequenced from the same sample in a study of molecular identifiers for immune sequencing clone quantification. TCRdb ran MiXCR on the PCR reads and lists one entry per CDR3 protein. The repertoire holds roughly 630,000 distinct CDR3 sequences, with about 25% as singletons. Sequencing was done on a sample of naive CD8+ T cells from blood, with Jurkat cell RNA spiked in. The subset: FACS-sorted CD8+CD4-CCR7+CD45RA+ naive T cells. These TCRs come from a human donor in good health. Some libraries in this study had Jurkat cell RNA spiked in.

This clonotype came up many times. The chain joins TRBV6-6 to TRBJ2-7; 7 nucleotides match TRBD1. The V segment lost 5 bases and the J segment 2 bases; nucleotides outside the gene matches: 9. This CDR3 contains 15 residues. In germline, CDR1 is MNHNY, CDR2 SVGAGI (reference sequence). The CDR3 DNA follows: TGTGCCAGCAGTCCGCTGACAGGGCGTACCTACGAGCAGTACTTC. Its protein product is CASSPLTGRTYEQYF.

J is TRBJ1-1 and V is TRBV27; weak D call: TRBD1 (6 bases). The CDR3 length is 13 residues. Trimming left V 6 bases short and J 5 bases short, with 13 bases between. CDR1 is MNHEY, CDR2 SMNVEV, per germline (reference sequence). CDR3 sequence reads: CASSPIQGTEAFF. Written as DNA, the CDR3 is TGTGCCAGCAGCCCGATCCAGGGGACTGAAGCTTTCTTT.

The gene calls are TRBV9 and TRBJ2-5, with a weak D call TRBD2 (6 bases). Germline V CDR1 and CDR2: SGDLS, YYNGEE. V lost 7 bases, J lost 0 bases, and 19 bases lay in between. There are 16 residues in the CDR3. DNA of the CDR3: TGTGCCAGCGGCGACTTAGGACTACCCTACCAAGAGACCCAGTACTTC. It yields the protein CASGDLGLPYQETQYF.

This clonotype turned up a few times. The genes are TRBV5-4 and TRBJ1-2, with 7 nucleotides matching TRBD1. The ends lost 0 bases at V and 5 bases at J; junction bases unmatched: 7. This CDR3 region has 15 residues. The germline gives CDR1 SGHNT, CDR2 YYREEE (reference sequence). This CDR3 is CASSLGTGSTYGYTF. CDR3 sequence (DNA): TGTGCCAGCAGCTTGGGGACAGGATCAACTTATGGCTACACCTTC.

The chain links TRBV14 to TRBJ2-1; D is unclear. The CDR3 has 15 amino acids. The germline V gene encodes CDR1 SGHDN and CDR2 FVKESK. V dropped 5 bases and J dropped 1 base, with 12 bases sitting between them. The CDR3 here is CASSTLVGSYNEQFF. CDR3 in DNA: TGTGCCAGCAGCACCCTCGTGGGATCCTACAATGAGCAGTTCTTC.

The chain uses TRBV4-1 and TRBJ2-4, with a possible D match to TRBD1 (6 bases). The CDR3 sequence is 17 residues long. The germline V gene encodes CDR1 MGHRA and CDR2 YSYEKL. With 1 base removed from V and 0 bases from J, the gap between germline ends came to 13 bases. In DNA form, the CDR3 reads TGCGCCAGCAGCCAAGCGGACAGTGGTGGAGCCAAAAACATTCAGTACTTC. This sequence encodes CASSQADSGGAKNIQYF.

The table lists this clonotype with many counts. The chain uses TRBV5-7 and TRBJ2-2; 9 nucleotides agree with TRBD2. TRBV5-7 has ORF status, its function being uncertain. The CDR3 is made up of 14 amino acids. V shed 4 bases, J shed 6 bases, and the junction held 4 bases outside the gene matches. The CDR3 reads CASSTGLAPGELFF. For the CDR3, the DNA is TGTGCCAGCAGCACGGGACTAGCTCCCGGGGAGCTGTTTTTT.

This clonotype was observed a handful of times. The chain uses TRBV2 and TRBJ2-1, with 12 bases aligning to TRBD2. CDR1 SNHLY and CDR2 FYNNEI come from the germline V gene. This CDR3 is 15 amino acids long. Trimming at V came to 4 bases and at J to 4 bases, leaving 2 bases not matched to a gene. The DNA of the CDR3 is TGTGCCAGCAGTGTAGGACTAGCGGGGTACAATGAGCAGTTCTTC. The encoded protein is CASSVGLAGYNEQFF. Full variable domain (remainder filled in from reference TRBV2 and TRBJ2-1): EPEVTQTPSHQVTQMGQEVILRCVPISNHLYFYWYRQILGQKVEFLVSFYNNEISEKSEIFDDQFSVERPDGSNFTLKIRSTKLEDSAMYFCASSVGLAGYNEQFFGPGTRLTVL.

This clonotype came up a few times. As DNA, the CDR3 is TGTGCCAGCACATTTATAGGGACTAGCGGCGCCACAGATACGCAGTATTTT. Protein: CASTFIGTSGATDTQYF. The chain recombines TRBV27 with TRBJ2-3; 11 nucleotides agree with TRBD2. The junction had 11 bases not matched to a gene; V was cut back by 7 bases and J by 2 bases. The germline CDR1 and CDR2 sequences are MNHEY and SMNVEV (reference sequence). The CDR3 consists of 17 residues.

The rearrangement links TRBV29-1 to TRBJ2-5, with TRBD2 matching 14 bases. Per germline, CDR1 SQVTM and CDR2 ANQGSEA. The CDR3 is 14 residues long. CDR3 sequence (DNA): TGCAGTGCCAGTGCCGGACTAGCGGGAGGGACCCAGTACTTC. Amino acids: CSASAGLAGGTQYF. Based on the CDR3 plus reference TRBV29-1 and TRBJ2-5, the full variable domain is SAVISQKPSRDICQRGTSLTIQCQVDSQVTMMFWYRQQPGQSLTLIATANQGSEATYESGFVIDKFPISRPNLTFSTLTVSNMSPEDSSIYLCSASAGLAGGTQYFGPGTRLLVL.

This clonotype appeared many times. J is TRBJ2-5 and V is TRBV3-1, with 8 bases lining up with TRBD2. Germline V gives CDR1 LGHDT, CDR2 YNNKEL (reference sequence). Trimming removed 8 bases from V and 2 bases from J; junction bases left unmatched: 7. This CDR3 has 14 residues. The CDR3 spells CASLTSVPQETQYF. DNA for the CDR3: TGTGCCAGCTTGACTAGCGTACCTCAAGAGACCCAGTACTTC.

The rearrangement joins TRBV6-5 to TRBJ2-1; weak D call: TRBD2 (5 bases). The germline gives CDR1 MNHEY, CDR2 SVGAGI. The V and J ends lost 5 bases and 2 bases respectively, with 10 bases between them. The CDR3 runs to 14 residues. The CDR3 here is CASSDTRTYNEQFF. CDR3 DNA sequence: TGTGCCAGCAGTGATACTAGAACCTACAATGAGCAGTTCTTC.

This clonotype was counted at least ten times. The chain has TRBV7-9 and TRBJ1-1; D may be TRBD1 (5 bases). The germline V gene has CDR1 SEHNR and CDR2 FQNEAQ (reference sequence). This CDR3 region has 15 residues. V was clipped by 0 bases and J by 5 bases, with 13 bases between them. CDR3: CASSLAQGAGTEAFF. As DNA, the CDR3 is TGTGCCAGCAGCTTAGCGCAAGGGGCCGGGACTGAAGCTTTCTTT. The whole variable domain, remainder taken from reference TRBV7-9 and TRBJ1-1, is DTGVSQNPRHKITKRGQNVTFRCDPISEHNRLYWYRQTLGQGPEFLTYFQNEAQLEKSRLLSDRFSAERPKGSFSTLEIQRTEQGDSAMYLCASSLAQGAGTEAFFGQGTRLTVV.

Points on this clonotype: A single base separates this from a much larger clone, so it may be a read error. The chain joins TRBV7-9 to TRBJ2-1; D assignment may be TRBD1 or TRBD2 (5 bases each). This CDR3 region has 17 residues. Trimming removed 5 bases at V and 0 bases at J, with 17 bases between. CDR1 and CDR2 (germline): SEHNR, FQNEAQ (reference sequence). The CDR3: CASSPGPTESSYNEQFF. The CDR3 bases are TGTGCCAGCAGCCCGGGGCCGACGGAAAGCTCCTACAATGAGCAGTTCTTC.

This clonotype was counted ten times or more. The chain carries TRBV7-9 and TRBJ1-1, with D uncertain. Trimming shortened V by 4 bases and J by 1 base, and 10 bases separated the two germline ends. In germline, CDR1 is SEHNR, CDR2 FQNEAQ (reference sequence). The CDR3 sequence is 14 residues long. The CDR3 sequence is CASSSSQSNTEAFF. CDR3 nucleotides: TGTGCCAGCAGCTCATCCCAGTCGAACACTGAAGCTTTCTTT.

The table lists this clonotype with a few counts. The chain's CDR3 is CASSWIRGQGGGYTF. The CDR3 DNA sequence: TGTGCCAGCAGCTGGATTCGGGGGCAGGGTGGTGGCTACACCTTC. The chain couples TRBV5-8 to TRBJ1-2, with D maybe TRBD1 (6 bases). V was shortened by 3 bases and J by 7 bases, with 19 bases between the two germline ends. Germline CDR1 is SGHTS and CDR2 is YDEGEE. The length of the CDR3 is 15 residues. The full variable domain, with the rest looked up from reference TRBV5-8 and TRBJ1-2, is EAGVTQSPTHLIKTRGQQATLRCSPISGHTSVYWYQQALGLGLQFLLWYDEGEERNRGNFPPRFSGRQFPNYSSELNVNALELEDSALYLCASSWIRGQGGGYTFGSGTRLTVV.

The CDR3 DNA reads as TGTGCCAGCAGCTTAGGGGCGGGAGACGGTAAACAATTCTTC. Protein sequence: CASSLGAGDGKQFF. The genes are TRBV7-3 and TRBJ2-1; 7 bases match TRBD2. This CDR3 comprises 14 residues. Germline V CDR1 and CDR2: SGHTA, FQGTGA. V trimming: 2 bases; J trimming: 16 bases; junction bases outside the gene matches: 14.

V is TRBV19 and J is TRBJ1-5; 11 bases align to TRBD1. Unmatched junction bases numbered 9, after V lost 3 bases and J lost 5 bases. This CDR3 region has 17 residues. Per the germline V gene, CDR1 is LNHDA and CDR2 is SQIVND (reference sequence). CDR3 region: CASSIRPWDRGDQPQHF. In DNA, the CDR3 is TGTGCCAGTAGTATCCGCCCCTGGGACAGGGGGGATCAGCCCCAGCATTTT.

Concerning this clonotype itself: A read error is possible here, since a much larger clone lies one base away. The chain recombines TRBV28 with TRBJ2-5; 10 bases agree with TRBD2. The CDR3 contains 15 residues. CDR1 is MDHEN, CDR2 SYDVKM, per germline. CDR3: CASGLSVAGGETQYF. The CDR3 region has the DNA TGTGCCAGCGGTTTGAGCGTAGCGGGGGGCGAGACCCAGTACTTC. Full variable domain (missing parts from reference TRBV28 and TRBJ2-5): DVKVTQSSRYLVKRTGEKVFLECVQDMDHENMFWYRQDPGLGLRLIYFSYDVKMKEKGDIPEGYSVSREKKERFSLILESASTNQTSMYLCASGLSVAGGETQYFGPGTRLLVL.

This clonotype has a count of ten or more. The chain employs TRBV29-1 and TRBJ2-1, with 10 positions matching TRBD2. Germline-derived CDR1 and CDR2 are SQVTM and ANQGSEA. J lost 8 bases, V lost 4 bases, and 11 bases had no gene match. The CDR3 spans 15 residues. Here the CDR3 DNA reads TGCAGCGTTGTGTTGGTGGTAGCGGGGGGTGATGAGCAGTTCTTC. This sequence encodes CSVVLVVAGGDEQFF.

This rearrangement joins TRBV6-2 or TRBV6-3 to TRBJ2-1, with a possible D match to TRBD2 (6 bases). CDR1 is MNHEY, CDR2 SVGEGT, per germline. V gave up 7 bases and J gave up 0 bases, with 13 bases separating them. This CDR3 has 15 residues. Written as DNA, the CDR3 is TGTGCCAGCACACCGGGACTCAGCTCCTACAATGAGCAGTTCTTC. This translates into CASTPGLSSYNEQFF.

This clonotype was seen ten or more times. The gene calls are TRBV20-1 and TRBJ2-7, with a tentative D call TRBD2 (6 bases). CDR3 size: 16 residues. V lost 0 bases and J 2 bases, leaving 17 bases between the germline ends. Germline V gene sequence: CDR1 DFQATT, CDR2 SNEGSKA (reference sequence). The CDR3 region has the DNA TGCAGTGCTAGAGACCCGGGGGATTCGGGAACCTACGAGCAGTACTTC. Its protein product is CSARDPGDSGTYEQYF.

The table lists this clonotype with many counts. The chain employs TRBV6-1 and TRBJ2-2; a weak D match, TRBD2 (5 bases). The CDR3 length is 12 residues. Germline CDR1 and CDR2: MNHNS and SASEGT. Trimming shortened V by 8 bases and J by 7 bases, and 11 bases separated the two germline ends. CDR3 residues: CASHSEVGELFF. In nucleotides, the CDR3 is TGTGCCAGCCATAGCGAGGTCGGGGAGCTGTTTTTT.